One T cell receptor (beta chain) is described in this entry. The data are from a study of technical replicates of blood from a handful of donors. Method: immunoSEQ multiplex PCR; TCRdb's copy keeps in-frame clones and lacks some. The sample holds about 79,000 clones, 80% to 95% seen once. This TCR was recovered from a human donor in good health. Some clones in this sample may be carry-over from other donors' samples. Sample: T cells isolated from PBMCs.

The CDR3 DNA is TGTGCCAGCAGTTCACCCGGGACTAGCGACACAGATACGCAGTATTTT. The encoded protein is CASSSPGTSDTDTQYF. V usage is TRBV28 and J usage is TRBJ2-3, with TRBD2 matching 10 bases. Trimming at V came to 4 bases and at J to 2 bases, leaving 6 bases not matched to a gene. This CDR3 is built from 16 residues. Per the germline V gene, CDR1 is MDHEN and CDR2 is SYDVKM.